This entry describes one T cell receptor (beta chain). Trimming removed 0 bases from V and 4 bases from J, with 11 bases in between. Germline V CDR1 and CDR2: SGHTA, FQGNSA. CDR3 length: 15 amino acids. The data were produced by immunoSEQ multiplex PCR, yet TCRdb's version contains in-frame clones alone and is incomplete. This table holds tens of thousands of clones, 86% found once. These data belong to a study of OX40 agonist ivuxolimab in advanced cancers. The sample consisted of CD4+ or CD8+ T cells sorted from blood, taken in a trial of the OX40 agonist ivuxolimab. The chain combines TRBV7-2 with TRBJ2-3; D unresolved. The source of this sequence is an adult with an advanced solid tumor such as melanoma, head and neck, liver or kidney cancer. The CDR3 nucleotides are TGTGCCAGCAGCTTAGCTTGGTACTCGGCAGATACGCAGTATTTT. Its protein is CASSLAWYSADTQYF.